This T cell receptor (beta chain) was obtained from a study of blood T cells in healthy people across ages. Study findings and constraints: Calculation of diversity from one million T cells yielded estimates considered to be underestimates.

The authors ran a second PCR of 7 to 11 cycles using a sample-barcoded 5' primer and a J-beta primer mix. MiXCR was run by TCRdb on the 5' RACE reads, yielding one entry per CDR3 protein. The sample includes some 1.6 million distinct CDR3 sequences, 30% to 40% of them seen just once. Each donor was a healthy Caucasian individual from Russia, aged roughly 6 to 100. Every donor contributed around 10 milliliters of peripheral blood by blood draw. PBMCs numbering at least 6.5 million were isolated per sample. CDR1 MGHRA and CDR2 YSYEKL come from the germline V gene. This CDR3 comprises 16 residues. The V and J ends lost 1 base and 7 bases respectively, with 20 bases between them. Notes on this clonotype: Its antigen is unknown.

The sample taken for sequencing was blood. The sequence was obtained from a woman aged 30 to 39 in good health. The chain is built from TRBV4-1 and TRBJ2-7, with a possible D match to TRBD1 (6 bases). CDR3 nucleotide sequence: TGCGCCAGCAGCCAAGTCCAGGGGATTCAGGGCTATGAGCAGTACTTC. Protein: CASSQVQGIQGYEQYF.